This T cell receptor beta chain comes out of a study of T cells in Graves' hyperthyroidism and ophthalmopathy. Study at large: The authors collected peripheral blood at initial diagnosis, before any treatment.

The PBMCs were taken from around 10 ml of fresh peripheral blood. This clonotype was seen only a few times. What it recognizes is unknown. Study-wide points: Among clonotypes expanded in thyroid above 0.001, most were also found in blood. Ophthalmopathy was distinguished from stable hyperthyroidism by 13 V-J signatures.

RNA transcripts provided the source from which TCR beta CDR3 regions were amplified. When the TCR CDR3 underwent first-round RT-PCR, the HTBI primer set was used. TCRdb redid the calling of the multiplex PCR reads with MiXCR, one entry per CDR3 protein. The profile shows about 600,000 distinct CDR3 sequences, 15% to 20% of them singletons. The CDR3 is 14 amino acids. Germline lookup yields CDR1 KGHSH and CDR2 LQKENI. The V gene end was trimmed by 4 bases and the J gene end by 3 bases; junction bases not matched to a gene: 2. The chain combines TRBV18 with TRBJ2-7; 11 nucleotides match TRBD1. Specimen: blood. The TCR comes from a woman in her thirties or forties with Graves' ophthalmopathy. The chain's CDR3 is CASSRTGGIYEQYF. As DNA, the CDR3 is TGTGCCAGCTCACGGACAGGGGGCATCTACGAGCAGTACTTC.